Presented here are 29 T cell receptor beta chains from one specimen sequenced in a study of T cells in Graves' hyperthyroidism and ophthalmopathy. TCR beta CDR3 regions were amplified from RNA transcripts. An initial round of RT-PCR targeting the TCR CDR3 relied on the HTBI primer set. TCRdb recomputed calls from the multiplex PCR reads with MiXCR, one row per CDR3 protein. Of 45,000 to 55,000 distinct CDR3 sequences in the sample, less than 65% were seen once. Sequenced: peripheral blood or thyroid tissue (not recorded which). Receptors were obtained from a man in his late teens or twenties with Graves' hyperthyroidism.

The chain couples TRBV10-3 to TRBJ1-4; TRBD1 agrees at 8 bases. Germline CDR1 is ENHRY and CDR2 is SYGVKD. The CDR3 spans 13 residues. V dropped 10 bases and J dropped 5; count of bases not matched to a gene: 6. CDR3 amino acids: CATPGQENEKLFF. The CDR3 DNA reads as TGTGCCACCCCGGGACAGGAGAATGAAAAACTGTTTTTT.

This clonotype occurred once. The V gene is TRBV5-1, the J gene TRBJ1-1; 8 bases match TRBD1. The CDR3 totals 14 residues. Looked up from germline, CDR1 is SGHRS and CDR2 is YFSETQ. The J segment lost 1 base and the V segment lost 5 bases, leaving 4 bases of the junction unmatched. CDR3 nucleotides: TGCGCCAGCAGTTCCGGGACAGGGAACACTGAAGCTTTCTTT. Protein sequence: CASSSGTGNTEAFF.

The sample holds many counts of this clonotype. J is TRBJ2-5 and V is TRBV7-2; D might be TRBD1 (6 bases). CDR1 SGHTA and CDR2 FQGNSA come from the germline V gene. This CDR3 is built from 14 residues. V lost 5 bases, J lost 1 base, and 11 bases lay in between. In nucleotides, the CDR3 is TGTGCCAGCAGCCGACCCAGGGGCCAAGAGACCCAGTACTTC. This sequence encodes CASSRPRGQETQYF.

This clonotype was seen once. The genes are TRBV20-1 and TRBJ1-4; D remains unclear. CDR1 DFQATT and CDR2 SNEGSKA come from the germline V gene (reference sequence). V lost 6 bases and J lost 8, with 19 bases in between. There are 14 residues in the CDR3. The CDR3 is CSAPAVAGKEKLFF. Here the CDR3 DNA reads TGCAGTGCCCCCGCGGTCGCGGGAAAGGAAAAACTGTTTTTT.

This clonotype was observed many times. The CDR3 here is CASGLGQPGGYTF. The CDR3 region has the DNA TGTGCTAGTGGTTTGGGCCAACCGGGGGGCTACACCTTC. The chain couples TRBV12-5 to TRBJ1-2; D is unclear. V shed 1 base and J shed 8 bases, with 11 bases lying between them. This CDR3 spans 13 amino acids. Per the germline V gene, CDR1 is LGHNT and CDR2 is FRNRAP.

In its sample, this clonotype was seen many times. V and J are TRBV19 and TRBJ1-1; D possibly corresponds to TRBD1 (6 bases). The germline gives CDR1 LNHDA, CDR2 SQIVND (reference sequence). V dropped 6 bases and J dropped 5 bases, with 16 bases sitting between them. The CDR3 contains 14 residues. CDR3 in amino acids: CASRASTGRTEAFF. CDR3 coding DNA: TGTGCCAGTAGGGCTAGCACAGGGAGGACTGAAGCTTTCTTT.

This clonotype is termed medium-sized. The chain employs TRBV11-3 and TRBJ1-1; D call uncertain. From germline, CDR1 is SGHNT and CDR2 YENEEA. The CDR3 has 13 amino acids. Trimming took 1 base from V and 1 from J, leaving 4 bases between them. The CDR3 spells CASSLGWNTEAFF. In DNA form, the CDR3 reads TGTGCCAGCAGCTTAGGCTGGAACACTGAAGCTTTCTTT.

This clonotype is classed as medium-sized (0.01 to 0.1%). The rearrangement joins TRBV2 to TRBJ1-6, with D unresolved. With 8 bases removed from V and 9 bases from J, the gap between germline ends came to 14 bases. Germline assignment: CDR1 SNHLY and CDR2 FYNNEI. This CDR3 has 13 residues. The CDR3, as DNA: TGTGCCAGCCAAGATCTCAATGGTTCACCCCTCCACTTT. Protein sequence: CASQDLNGSPLHF.

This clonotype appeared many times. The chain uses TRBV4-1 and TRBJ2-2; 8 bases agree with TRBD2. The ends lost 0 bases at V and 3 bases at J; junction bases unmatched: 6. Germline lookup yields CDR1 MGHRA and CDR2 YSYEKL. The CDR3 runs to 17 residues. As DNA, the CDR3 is TGCGCCAGCAGCCAAGATCAACTAGCGGTCTACACCGGGGAGCTGTTTTTT. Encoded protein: CASSQDQLAVYTGELFF.

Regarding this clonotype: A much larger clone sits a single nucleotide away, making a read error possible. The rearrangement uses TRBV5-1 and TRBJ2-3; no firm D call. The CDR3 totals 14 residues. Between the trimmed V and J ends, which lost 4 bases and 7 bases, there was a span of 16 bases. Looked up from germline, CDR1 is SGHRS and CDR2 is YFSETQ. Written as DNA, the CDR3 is TGCGCCAGCAGCGCGGCAGTGGTTGATAATACGCAGTATTTT. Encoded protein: CASSAAVVDNTQYF. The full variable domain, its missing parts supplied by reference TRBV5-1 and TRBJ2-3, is KAGVTQTPRYLIKTRGQQVTLSCSPISGHRSVSWYQQTPGQGLQFLFEYFSETQRNKGNFPGRFSGRQFSNSRSEMNVSTLELGDSALYLCASSAAVVDNTQYFGPGTRLTVL.

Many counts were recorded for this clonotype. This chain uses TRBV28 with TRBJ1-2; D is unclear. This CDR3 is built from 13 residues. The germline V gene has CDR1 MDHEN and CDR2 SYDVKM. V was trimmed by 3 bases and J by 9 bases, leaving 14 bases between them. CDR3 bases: TGTGCCAGCAGTTTTTGGGCGGGAGGTAGCTACACCTTC. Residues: CASSFWAGGSYTF.

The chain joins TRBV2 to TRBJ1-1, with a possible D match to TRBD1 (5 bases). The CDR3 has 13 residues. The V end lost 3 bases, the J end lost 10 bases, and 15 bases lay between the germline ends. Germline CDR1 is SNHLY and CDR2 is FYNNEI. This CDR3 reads CASSEWLGVGAFF. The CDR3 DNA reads TGTGCCAGCAGTGAGTGGCTGGGGGTGGGAGCTTTCTTT.

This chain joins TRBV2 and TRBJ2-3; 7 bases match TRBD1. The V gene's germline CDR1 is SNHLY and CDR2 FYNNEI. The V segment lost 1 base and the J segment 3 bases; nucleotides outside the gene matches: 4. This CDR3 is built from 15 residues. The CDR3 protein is CASSEGGQRTDTQYF. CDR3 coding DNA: TGTGCCAGCAGTGAAGGGGGACAGCGTACAGATACGCAGTATTTT.

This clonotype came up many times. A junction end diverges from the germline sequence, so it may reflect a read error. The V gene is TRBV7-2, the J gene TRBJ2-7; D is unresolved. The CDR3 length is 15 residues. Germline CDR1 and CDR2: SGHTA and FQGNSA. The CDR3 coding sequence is TGCGCCAGCAGCCAAGATTCTCCAGGCCCCTACGAGCAGTACTTC. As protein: CASSQDSPGPYEQYF.

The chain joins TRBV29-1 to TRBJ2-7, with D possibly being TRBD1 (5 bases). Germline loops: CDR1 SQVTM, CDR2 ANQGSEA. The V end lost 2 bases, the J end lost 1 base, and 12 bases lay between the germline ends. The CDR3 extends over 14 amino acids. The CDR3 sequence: CSVERGQGSYEQYF. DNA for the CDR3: TGCAGCGTTGAAAGGGGTCAGGGATCCTACGAGCAGTACTTC.

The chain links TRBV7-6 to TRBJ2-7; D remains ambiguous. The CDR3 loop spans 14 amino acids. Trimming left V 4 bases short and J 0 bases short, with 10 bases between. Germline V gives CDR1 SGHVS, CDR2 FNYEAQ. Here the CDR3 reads CASSSNWGSYEQYF. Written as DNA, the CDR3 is TGTGCCAGCAGCTCAAACTGGGGCTCCTACGAGCAGTACTTC. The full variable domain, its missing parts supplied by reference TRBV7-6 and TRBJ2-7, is GAGVSQSPRYKVTKRGQDVALRCDPISGHVSLYWYRQALGQGPEFLTYFNYEAQQDKSGLPNDRFSAERPEGSISTLTIQRTEQRDSAMYRCASSSNWGSYEQYFGPGTRLTVT.

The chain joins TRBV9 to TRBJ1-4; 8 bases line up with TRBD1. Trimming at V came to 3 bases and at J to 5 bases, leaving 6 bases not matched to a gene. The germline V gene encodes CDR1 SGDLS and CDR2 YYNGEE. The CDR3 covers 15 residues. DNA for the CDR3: TGTGCCAGCAGCGACTTACAGGGGGGGAATGAAAAACTGTTTTTT. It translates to CASSDLQGGNEKLFF.

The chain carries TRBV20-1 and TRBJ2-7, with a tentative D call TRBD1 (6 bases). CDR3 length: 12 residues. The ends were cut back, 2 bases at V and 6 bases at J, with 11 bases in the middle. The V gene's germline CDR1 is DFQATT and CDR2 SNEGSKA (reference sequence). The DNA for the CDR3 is TGCAGTGCTAGAAAAACAGGGTTCGAGCAGTACTTC. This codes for CSARKTGFEQYF.

CDR3 residues: CATRTSGRSLEQYF. In DNA, the CDR3 is TGTGCCACCAGAACTAGCGGGAGGAGCCTCGAGCAGTACTTC. This chain joins TRBV10-3 and TRBJ2-7; 12 bases match TRBD2. With V trimmed by 10 bases and J by 6 bases, 10 bases remained unmatched. Germline V lookup: CDR1 ENHRY, CDR2 SYGVKD. The CDR3 is 14 amino acids.

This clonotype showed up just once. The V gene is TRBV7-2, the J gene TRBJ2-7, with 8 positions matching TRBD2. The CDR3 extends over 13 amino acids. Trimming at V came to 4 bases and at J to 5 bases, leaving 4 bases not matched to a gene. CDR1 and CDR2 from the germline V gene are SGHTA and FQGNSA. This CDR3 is CASSYFSGNEQYF. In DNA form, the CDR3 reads TGTGCCAGCAGCTACTTTAGCGGGAACGAGCAGTACTTC. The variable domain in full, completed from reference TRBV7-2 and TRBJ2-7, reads GAGVSQSPSNKVTEKGKDVELRCDPISGHTALYWYRQSLGQGLEFLIYFQGNSAPDKSGLPSDRFSAERTGGSVSTLTIQRTQQEDSAVYLCASSYFSGNEQYFGPGTRLTVT.

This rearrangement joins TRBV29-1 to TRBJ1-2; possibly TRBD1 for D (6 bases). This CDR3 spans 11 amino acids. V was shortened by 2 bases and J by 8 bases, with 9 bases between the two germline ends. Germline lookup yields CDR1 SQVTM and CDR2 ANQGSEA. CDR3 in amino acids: CSVERGRGYTF. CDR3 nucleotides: TGCAGCGTTGAACGGGGGCGCGGCTACACCTTC. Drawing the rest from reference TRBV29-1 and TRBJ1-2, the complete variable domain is SAVISQKPSRDICQRGTSLTIQCQVDSQVTMMFWYRQQPGQSLTLIATANQGSEATYESGFVIDKFPISRPNLTFSTLTVSNMSPEDSSIYLCSVERGRGYTFGSGTRLTVV.

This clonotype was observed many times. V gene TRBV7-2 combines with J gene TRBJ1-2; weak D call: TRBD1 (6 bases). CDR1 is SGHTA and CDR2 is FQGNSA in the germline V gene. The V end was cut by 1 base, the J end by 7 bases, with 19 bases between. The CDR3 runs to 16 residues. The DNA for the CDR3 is TGTGCCAGCAGCTTAGTGTTCCGGGACAACCTCTGTGGCTACACCTTC. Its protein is CASSLVFRDNLCGYTF.

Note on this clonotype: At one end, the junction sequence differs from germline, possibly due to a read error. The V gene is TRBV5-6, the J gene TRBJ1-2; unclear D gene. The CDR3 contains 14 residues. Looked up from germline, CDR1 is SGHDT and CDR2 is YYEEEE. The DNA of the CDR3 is TGTGCCTGCAGCTTGCCCGGGTTGGGCTATGGCCACACCTTC. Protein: CACSLPGLGYGHTF. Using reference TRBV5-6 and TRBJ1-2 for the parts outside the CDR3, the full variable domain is DAGVTQSPTHLIKTRGQQVTLRCSPKSGHDTVSWYQQALGQGPQFIFQYYEEEERQRGNFPDRFSGHQFPNYSSELNVNALLLGDSALYLCACSLPGLGYGHTFGSGTRLTVV.

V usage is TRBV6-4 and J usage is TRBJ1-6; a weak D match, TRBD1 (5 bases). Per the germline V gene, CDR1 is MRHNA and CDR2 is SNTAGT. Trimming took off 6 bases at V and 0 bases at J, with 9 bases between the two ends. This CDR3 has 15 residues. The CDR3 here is CASRGLSSYNSPLHF. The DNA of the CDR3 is TGTGCCAGCAGGGGACTTAGCTCCTATAATTCACCCCTCCACTTT.

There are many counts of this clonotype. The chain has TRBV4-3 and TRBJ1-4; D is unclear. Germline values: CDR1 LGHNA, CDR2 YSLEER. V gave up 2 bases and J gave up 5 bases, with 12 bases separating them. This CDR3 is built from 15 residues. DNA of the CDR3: TGCGCCAGCAGCCAAAAGGCGGGGATGAATGAAAAACTGTTTTTT. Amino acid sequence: CASSQKAGMNEKLFF.

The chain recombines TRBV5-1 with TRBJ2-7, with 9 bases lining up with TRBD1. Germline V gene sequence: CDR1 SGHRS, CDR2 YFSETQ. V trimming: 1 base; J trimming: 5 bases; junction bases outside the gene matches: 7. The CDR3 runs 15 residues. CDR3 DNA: TGCGCCAGCAGCTTGTGGGACAGGGCCAGTGACGAGCAGTACTTC. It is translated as CASSLWDRASDEQYF.

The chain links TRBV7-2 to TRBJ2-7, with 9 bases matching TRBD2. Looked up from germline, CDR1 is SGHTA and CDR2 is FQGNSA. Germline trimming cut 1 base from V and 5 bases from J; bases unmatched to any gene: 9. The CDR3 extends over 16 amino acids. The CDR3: CASSLVGSGRGHEQYF. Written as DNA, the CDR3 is TGTGCCAGCAGCTTAGTGGGTAGCGGGAGAGGCCACGAGCAGTACTTC.

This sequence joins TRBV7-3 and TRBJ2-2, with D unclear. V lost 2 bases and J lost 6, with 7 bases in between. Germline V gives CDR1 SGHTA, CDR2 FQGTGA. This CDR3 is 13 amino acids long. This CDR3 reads CASSLLGSGELFF. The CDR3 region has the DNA TGTGCCAGCAGCTTACTGGGGTCCGGGGAGCTGTTTTTT.

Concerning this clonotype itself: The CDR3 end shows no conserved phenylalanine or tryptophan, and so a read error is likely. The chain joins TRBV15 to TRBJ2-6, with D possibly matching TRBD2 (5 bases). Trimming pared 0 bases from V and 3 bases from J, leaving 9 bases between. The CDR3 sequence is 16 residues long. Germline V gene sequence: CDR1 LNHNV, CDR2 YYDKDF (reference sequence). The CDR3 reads CATSRDSGGGANVLTL. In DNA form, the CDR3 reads TGTGCCACCAGCAGAGATTCCGGAGGTGGGGCCAACGTCCTGACTCTC.